This T cell receptor beta chain was obtained from a study of T cell changes during pregnancy in multiple sclerosis. TCRdb's table, derived via immunoSEQ multiplex PCR, lists solely in-frame clones and lacks some. The table includes about 46,000 clones, around 93% detected once. The germline V gene has CDR1 LNHDA and CDR2 SQIVND (reference sequence). The CDR3 is 13 residues long. The trim removed 6 bases at V and 4 bases at J, leaving 4 bases unmatched. V and J are TRBV19 and TRBJ1-1, with 8 bases fitting TRBD1. The clonotype comes from a female donor with multiple sclerosis, enrolled in a pregnancy study. The sample here was CD8+ T cells from peripheral blood mononuclear cells, taken in the second trimester of pregnancy. In DNA, the CDR3 is TGTGCCAGTAGCCAGGGGACAGGCACTGAAGCTTTCTTT. Protein product: CASSQGTGTEAFF.